This T cell receptor beta chain was recorded in a study of CD8 T cells in Susac syndrome. The CDR3 runs 16 residues. Deletions cut 11 bases from V and 2 bases from J, with 22 bases between. Per germline, CDR1 MNHEY and CDR2 SMNVEV (reference sequence). RNA was extracted with the RNeasy kit, and a quantity of about 0.45 to 1 ug was reverse transcribed using random hexamers. TCRdb redid the calling of the immunoSEQ multiplex PCR reads with MiXCR, one entry per CDR3 protein. The sample lists 180,000 or so distinct CDR3 sequences; about 95% were seen once. The TCR comes from a human donor in good health. This chain joins TRBV27 and TRBJ2-1; D gene ambiguous. Sequenced input: CD4+ T cells from PBMCs. CDR3 nucleotides: TGTGCCTCACAGCATGGACGGGCGTCCCCCTACAATGAGCAGTTCTTC. It translates to CASQHGRASPYNEQFF.